A selection of T cell receptor beta chains follows, all from one sample in a study of Ad26.COV2.S vaccination and SARS-CoV-2 variants. TCRdb's copy holds only in-frame clones and misses some; the assay was immunoSEQ multiplex PCR. The table records over 90,000 clones, about three quarters of them present only once. The input for sequencing was peripheral blood, taken after recovery from COVID-19. The receptor set was obtained from a human donor who had recovered from COVID-19. CDR3s include the opening cysteine and the closing phenylalanine or tryptophan. The D gene is left open where the match is weak. Clone size is given for some rows only: seen once, a few or many times, or a class if the clone is expanded.

d_call: TRBD1; j_call: TRBJ1-2; clone_size: -; v_call: TRBV5-1; cdr3_aa: CASSSRFSGPTGRRYTF; cdr3_nt: TGCGCCAGCAGCTCGCGTTTCTCCGGGCCGACAGGGAGGCGCTACACCTTC
d_call: -; j_call: TRBJ2-3; clone_size: -; v_call: TRBV5-6; cdr3_aa: CASSLDVLASTDTQYF; cdr3_nt: TGTGCCAGCAGCTTGGATGTGCTAGCTAGCACAGATACGCAGTATTTT
d_call: -; j_call: TRBJ2-5; clone_size: -; v_call: TRBV2; cdr3_aa: CASSSRRTQETQYF; cdr3_nt: TGTGCCAGCAGCTCTCGGCGGACACAAGAGACCCAGTACTTC
d_call: -; j_call: TRBJ2-5; clone_size: -; v_call: TRBV29-1; cdr3_aa: CSVGGVREQETQYF; cdr3_nt: TGCAGCGTTGGAGGGGTCAGGGAGCAAGAGACCCAGTACTTC
d_call: -; j_call: TRBJ2-3; clone_size: -; v_call: TRBV4-2; cdr3_aa: CASRLNSLDTQYF; cdr3_nt: TGTGCCAGCAGACTCAATTCACTCGATACGCAGTATTTT
d_call: -; j_call: TRBJ1-5; clone_size: -; v_call: TRBV18; cdr3_aa: CASSDNNQPQHF; cdr3_nt: TGTGCCAGCTCGGACAACAATCAGCCCCAGCATTTT
d_call: -; j_call: TRBJ1-1; clone_size: -; v_call: TRBV12-3/TRBV12-4; cdr3_aa: CASSLEVNTEAFF; cdr3_nt: TGTGCCAGCAGTTTAGAGGTTAACACTGAAGCTTTCTTT
d_call: -; j_call: TRBJ1-2; clone_size: -; v_call: TRBV5-1; cdr3_aa: CASSLGSGVEGYTF; cdr3_nt: TGCGCCAGCAGCTTGGGGTCAGGGGTTGAGGGCTACACCTTC
d_call: -; j_call: TRBJ2-5; clone_size: -; v_call: TRBV5-5; cdr3_aa: CASSLGPEETQYF; cdr3_nt: TGTGCCAGCAGCTTGGGGCCGGAAGAGACCCAGTACTTC
d_call: -; j_call: TRBJ1-6; clone_size: -; v_call: TRBV30; cdr3_aa: CAWTLSSYNSPLHF; cdr3_nt: TGTGCCTGGACCCTGAGCTCCTATAATTCACCCCTCCACTTT
d_call: -; j_call: TRBJ2-7; clone_size: many; v_call: TRBV5-1; cdr3_aa: CASSFEVPTYEQYF; cdr3_nt: TGCGCCAGCAGCTTTGAAGTGCCCACCTACGAGCAGTACTTC
d_call: -; j_call: TRBJ1-5; clone_size: -; v_call: TRBV28; cdr3_aa: CASSRMQGNGMQPQHF; cdr3_nt: TGTGCCAGCAGTCGCATGCAGGGAAATGGAATGCAGCCCCAGCATTTT
d_call: -; j_call: TRBJ2-7; clone_size: -; v_call: TRBV30; cdr3_aa: CAWNGGTYEQYF; cdr3_nt: TGTGCCTGGAACGGGGGCACCTACGAGCAGTACTTC
d_call: TRBD1; j_call: TRBJ2-4; clone_size: -; v_call: TRBV3-1/TRBV3-2; cdr3_aa: CASSQEWGWGQGAKNIQYF; cdr3_nt: TGTGCCAGCAGCCAAGAGTGGGGTTGGGGACAGGGAGCCAAAAACATTCAGTACTTC
d_call: TRBD2; j_call: TRBJ2-1; clone_size: once; v_call: TRBV3-1/TRBV3-2; cdr3_aa: CASSQGEGSYNEQFF; cdr3_nt: TGTGCCAGCAGCCAAGGGGAGGGCTCCTACAATGAGCAGTTCTTC
d_call: -; j_call: TRBJ1-6; clone_size: -; v_call: TRBV19; cdr3_aa: CASSIKWRSPLHF; cdr3_nt: TGTGCCAGTAGTATAAAGTGGCGATCACCCCTCCACTTT
d_call: -; j_call: TRBJ1-3; clone_size: -; v_call: TRBV27; cdr3_aa: CASSGEGGRNTIYF; cdr3_nt: TGTGCCAGCTCCGGCGAGGGGGGCAGAAACACCATATATTTT
d_call: TRBD1; j_call: TRBJ2-2; clone_size: -; v_call: TRBV11-2; cdr3_aa: CASSLSPTGLAGELFF; cdr3_nt: TGTGCCAGCAGCTTATCCCCGACAGGGCTGGCCGGGGAGCTGTTTTTT
d_call: -; j_call: TRBJ1-4; clone_size: -; v_call: TRBV28; cdr3_aa: CASRYLRMGGRNEKLFF; cdr3_nt: TGTGCCAGCAGGTATCTACGCATGGGCGGGCGAAATGAAAAACTGTTTTTT
d_call: TRBD1; j_call: TRBJ2-5; clone_size: -; v_call: TRBV12-5; cdr3_aa: CASGPVTGGETQYF; cdr3_nt: TGTGCTAGTGGTCCAGTGACAGGGGGCGAGACCCAGTACTTC
d_call: TRBD1; j_call: TRBJ1-5; clone_size: -; v_call: TRBV28; cdr3_aa: CASSADRASNQPQHF; cdr3_nt: TGTGCCAGCAGCGCGGACAGGGCGTCCAATCAGCCCCAGCATTTT
d_call: -; j_call: TRBJ2-1; clone_size: -; v_call: TRBV3-1/TRBV3-2; cdr3_aa: CASSPQGYNEQFF; cdr3_nt: TGTGCCAGCAGCCCCCAGGGGTACAATGAGCAGTTCTTC
d_call: TRBD2; j_call: TRBJ2-3; clone_size: -; v_call: TRBV3-1/TRBV3-2; cdr3_aa: CASSPTLTSGGPDTQYF; cdr3_nt: TGTGCCAGCAGCCCGACACTGACTAGCGGGGGACCAGATACGCAGTATTTT
d_call: TRBD1; j_call: TRBJ1-1; clone_size: -; v_call: TRBV15; cdr3_aa: CATSRGQGDTEAFF; cdr3_nt: TGTGCCACCAGCAGGGGACAGGGAGACACTGAAGCTTTCTTT
d_call: -; j_call: TRBJ2-1; clone_size: -; v_call: TRBV27; cdr3_aa: CASSPLAGSYTDNEQFF; cdr3_nt: TGTGCCAGCAGTCCTTTGGCCGGGTCTTATACTGACAATGAGCAGTTCTTC
d_call: -; j_call: TRBJ2-1; clone_size: -; v_call: TRBV19; cdr3_aa: CASSIGPKGSYNEQFF; cdr3_nt: TGTGCCAGTAGTATAGGGCCGAAGGGCTCCTACAATGAGCAGTTCTTC
d_call: -; j_call: TRBJ1-1; clone_size: -; v_call: TRBV19; cdr3_aa: CASSNPPVAFF; cdr3_nt: TGTGCCAGTAGTAACCCCCCGGTAGCTTTCTTT
d_call: -; j_call: TRBJ2-1; clone_size: -; v_call: TRBV7-9; cdr3_aa: CASSLSAGNEQFF; cdr3_nt: TGTGCCAGCAGCTTATCGGCGGGCAATGAGCAGTTCTTC
d_call: -; j_call: TRBJ2-5; clone_size: -; v_call: TRBV11-2; cdr3_aa: CASSLEGAQETQYF; cdr3_nt: TGTGCCAGCAGCTTAGAAGGGGCACAAGAGACCCAGTACTTC
d_call: -; j_call: TRBJ1-1; clone_size: -; v_call: TRBV10-3; cdr3_aa: CAISGRGGNTEAFF; cdr3_nt: TGTGCCATCAGCGGGAGGGGGGGGAACACTGAAGCTTTCTTT
d_call: -; j_call: TRBJ1-6; clone_size: -; v_call: TRBV18; cdr3_aa: CASSPMGERASPLHF; cdr3_nt: TGTGCCAGCTCACCGATGGGGGAGAGAGCTTCACCCCTCCACTTT
d_call: -; j_call: TRBJ2-2; clone_size: -; v_call: TRBV6-5; cdr3_aa: CASSFDPTGELFF; cdr3_nt: TGTGCCAGCAGTTTTGACCCCACCGGGGAGCTGTTTTTT
d_call: -; j_call: TRBJ2-1; clone_size: -; v_call: TRBV6-6; cdr3_aa: CASTGTDGYNEQFF; cdr3_nt: TGTGCCAGTACCGGGACGGACGGTTACAATGAGCAGTTCTTC
d_call: -; j_call: TRBJ1-3; clone_size: -; v_call: TRBV2; cdr3_aa: CASSEESYQADTIYF; cdr3_nt: TGTGCCAGCAGTGAGGAGAGCTATCAGGCGGACACCATATATTTT
d_call: -; j_call: TRBJ1-2; clone_size: -; v_call: TRBV28; cdr3_aa: CASSPTASSAYGYTF; cdr3_nt: TGTGCCAGCAGTCCGACAGCGAGTTCTGCCTATGGCTACACCTTC
d_call: -; j_call: TRBJ1-5; clone_size: few; v_call: TRBV30; cdr3_aa: CAGNEGGNQPQHF; cdr3_nt: TGTGCCGGCAACGAAGGAGGCAATCAGCCCCAGCATTTT
d_call: -; j_call: TRBJ2-7; clone_size: -; v_call: TRBV6-5; cdr3_aa: CASTNSGFEGYEQYF; cdr3_nt: TGTGCCAGCACCAACTCAGGGTTCGAGGGCTACGAGCAGTACTTC
d_call: -; j_call: TRBJ1-5; clone_size: -; v_call: TRBV28; cdr3_aa: CASGLGQGHAPQHF; cdr3_nt: TGTGCCAGCGGCCTGGGGCAGGGGCACGCGCCCCAGCATTTT
d_call: -; j_call: TRBJ2-7; clone_size: -; v_call: TRBV11-3; cdr3_aa: CASSPRGGYEQYF; cdr3_nt: TGTGCCAGCAGCCCCAGGGGGGGGTACGAGCAGTACTTC
d_call: -; j_call: TRBJ1-2; clone_size: -; v_call: TRBV29-1; cdr3_aa: CSVVVGDGYTF; cdr3_nt: TGCAGCGTTGTAGTGGGAGATGGCTACACCTTC
d_call: -; j_call: TRBJ1-1; clone_size: -; v_call: TRBV7-2; cdr3_aa: CASSYTGPGNPTEAFF; cdr3_nt: TGTGCCAGCAGCTATACGGGACCAGGGAACCCCACTGAAGCTTTCTTT
d_call: TRBD1; j_call: TRBJ2-2; clone_size: -; v_call: TRBV9; cdr3_aa: CASSVSYGTANTGELFF; cdr3_nt: TGTGCCAGCAGCGTGAGTTACGGGACAGCGAACACCGGGGAGCTGTTTTTT
d_call: -; j_call: TRBJ2-7; clone_size: -; v_call: TRBV11-2; cdr3_aa: CASSLAVGEQYF; cdr3_nt: TGTGCCAGCAGCTTAGCCGTGGGGGAGCAGTACTTC
d_call: -; j_call: TRBJ2-1; clone_size: -; v_call: TRBV5-1; cdr3_aa: CASSFSGLGYNEQFF; cdr3_nt: TGCGCCAGCAGCTTTTCAGGGCTGGGCTACAATGAGCAGTTCTTC
d_call: -; j_call: TRBJ1-6; clone_size: medium-sized; v_call: TRBV4-3; cdr3_aa: CASSQGREGVSSPLHF; cdr3_nt: TGCGCCAGCAGCCAAGGAAGGGAGGGGGTTAGTTCACCCCTCCACTTT
d_call: -; j_call: TRBJ2-5; clone_size: -; v_call: TRBV3-1/TRBV3-2; cdr3_aa: CASSQGGRRETQYF; cdr3_nt: TGTGCCAGCAGCCAAGGGGGGCGCAGAGAGACCCAGTACTTC
d_call: -; j_call: TRBJ1-2; clone_size: -; v_call: TRBV5-1; cdr3_aa: CASSLGLDGYTF; cdr3_nt: TGCGCCAGCAGCTTGGGACTCGATGGCTACACCTTC
d_call: TRBD2; j_call: TRBJ2-7; clone_size: -; v_call: TRBV18; cdr3_aa: CASSLSAGDLYEQYF; cdr3_nt: TGTGCCAGCTCACTGTCAGCGGGGGACCTCTACGAGCAGTACTTC
d_call: -; j_call: TRBJ2-2; clone_size: -; v_call: TRBV9; cdr3_aa: CASSPDLFTGELFF; cdr3_nt: TGTGCCAGCAGCCCCGACTTGTTCACCGGGGAGCTGTTTTTT
d_call: -; j_call: TRBJ1-5; clone_size: -; v_call: TRBV2; cdr3_aa: CASSEDSRYQPQHF; cdr3_nt: TGTGCCAGCAGTGAGGACAGCAGGTATCAGCCCCAGCATTTT
d_call: TRBD1; j_call: TRBJ1-1; clone_size: -; v_call: TRBV2; cdr3_aa: CASSPDRAAKGTEAFF; cdr3_nt: TGTGCCAGCAGCCCGGACAGGGCGGCGAAGGGAACTGAAGCTTTCTTT
d_call: -; j_call: TRBJ1-6; clone_size: -; v_call: TRBV5-1; cdr3_aa: CASSFEGSILPNSPLHF; cdr3_nt: TGCGCCAGCAGTTTCGAGGGCTCGATACTACCCAATTCACCCCTCCACTTT
d_call: -; j_call: TRBJ1-6; clone_size: -; v_call: TRBV4-1; cdr3_aa: CASSPQGVQHTSPLHF; cdr3_nt: TGCGCCAGCAGCCCTCAAGGGGTACAGCACACGTCACCCCTCCACTTT
d_call: TRBD1; j_call: TRBJ1-2; clone_size: -; v_call: TRBV5-5; cdr3_aa: CASGGQGDYGYTF; cdr3_nt: TGTGCCAGCGGGGGACAGGGGGACTATGGCTACACCTTC
d_call: -; j_call: TRBJ2-2; clone_size: few; v_call: TRBV27; cdr3_aa: CASSVNRDTGELFF; cdr3_nt: TGTGCCAGCAGTGTCAACAGAGACACCGGGGAGCTGTTTTTT
d_call: -; j_call: TRBJ1-4; clone_size: -; v_call: TRBV28; cdr3_aa: CASTTGMAREKLFF; cdr3_nt: TGTGCCAGCACCACAGGGATGGCTCGTGAAAAACTGTTTTTT